Shown below are 18 T cell receptor beta chains from a single sample sequenced in a study of control samples from healthy donors and cancer patients. Sequencing used immunoSEQ multiplex PCR; TCRdb keeps in-frame clones, though not all of them. The sample has about 63,000 clones, about 89% seen once. Sequenced input: PBMCs. The receptors stem from a woman in her fifties or sixties with lung cancer.

This chain connects TRBV5-1 to TRBJ2-1; tentative D call: TRBD2 (6 bases). CDR3 size: 14 residues. The germline V gene has CDR1 SGHRS and CDR2 YFSETQ. Trimming cost V 4 bases and J 7 bases, with 15 bases left between them. CDR3 DNA sequence: TGCGCCAGCAGCGCCGACGGGACTCGGAATGAGCAGTTCTTC. This gives the protein CASSADGTRNEQFF.

The genes are TRBV5-1 and TRBJ2-5, with 8 bases fitting TRBD2. CDR3 length: 16 amino acids. Germline lookup yields CDR1 SGHRS and CDR2 YFSETQ. V was clipped by 0 bases and J by 1 base; unmatched bases: 5. Here the CDR3 reads CASSLGALAAQETQYF. CDR3 coding DNA: TGCGCCAGCAGCTTGGGAGCACTAGCGGCCCAAGAGACCCAGTACTTC.

The chain joins TRBV6-5 to TRBJ1-1; possibly TRBD1 for D (5 bases). CDR1 MNHEY and CDR2 SVGAGI come from the germline V gene. V lost 4 bases and J lost 1, with 10 bases in between. The CDR3 extends over 14 amino acids. CDR3 DNA: TGTGCCAGCAGTTTGGCAGGGCCGAACACTGAAGCTTTCTTT. Residues: CASSLAGPNTEAFF.

V is TRBV5-1 and J is TRBJ1-4; D not certain. Germline V gene data show CDR1 as SGHRS and CDR2 as YFSETQ. Trimming left V 0 bases short and J 3 bases short, with 3 bases between. This CDR3 contains 13 residues. In DNA form, the CDR3 reads TGCGCCAGCAGCTTGGGATCTAATGAAAAACTGTTTTTT. It specifies CASSLGSNEKLFF.

The chain joins TRBV10-1 to TRBJ2-5, with D uncertain. V shed 2 bases and J shed 3 bases, with 13 bases lying between them. Per the germline V gene, CDR1 is WNHNN and CDR2 is SYGVQD (reference sequence). This CDR3 contains 15 residues. The CDR3 sequence: CASSEARAQKETQYF. The CDR3 bases are TGCGCCAGCAGTGAGGCCCGGGCCCAGAAAGAGACCCAGTACTTC.

The J gene is TRBJ2-2, the V gene TRBV7-2; no definite D call. V was shortened by 1 base and J by 5 bases, with 5 bases between the two germline ends. The CDR3 consists of 13 residues. Germline values: CDR1 SGHTA, CDR2 FQGNSA. The CDR3 region is CASSLVWTGELFF. The CDR3 DNA reads as TGTGCCAGCAGCTTAGTATGGACCGGGGAGCTGTTTTTT.

J is TRBJ2-4 and V is TRBV2; the D gene is possibly TRBD2 (5 bases). The CDR3 consists of 12 residues. The V gene's germline CDR1 is SNHLY and CDR2 FYNNEI. V dropped 7 bases and J dropped 4 bases, with 8 bases sitting between them. This chain's CDR3 is CASIGEKNIQYF. The CDR3 nucleotides read TGTGCCAGCATCGGGGAAAAAAACATTCAGTACTTC.

This CDR3 reads CASSLGPGPSGNTIYF. DNA of the CDR3: TGTGCCAGCAGCTTGGGCCCAGGGCCCTCTGGAAACACCATATATTTT. The gene calls are TRBV5-4 and TRBJ1-3; a possible D gene is TRBD1 (5 bases). Germline V gives CDR1 SGHNT, CDR2 YYREEE (reference sequence). The CDR3 spans 16 residues. V was pared by 0 bases and J by 0 bases, with 10 bases between.

This chain joins TRBV28 and TRBJ2-1; TRBD2 aligns across 9 bases. The CDR3 extends over 16 amino acids. V shed 3 bases and J 5 bases; nucleotides not matched to a gene: 8. Per the germline V gene, CDR1 is MDHEN and CDR2 is SYDVKM. The CDR3 nucleotides read TGTGCCAGCAGTTTGCTAGCGGGAATAATCAACAATGAGCAGTTCTTC. Protein product: CASSLLAGIINNEQFF.

The rearrangement uses TRBV3-1 (or the pseudogene TRBV3-2) and TRBJ1-3, with 7 bases fitting TRBD1. Germline V gene sequence: CDR1 LGHDT, CDR2 YNNKEL (reference sequence). This CDR3 comprises 15 residues. After removal of 6 bases from V and 0 bases from J, the junction contained 5 bases not matched to a gene. The chain's CDR3 is CASRETGTSGNTIYF. DNA of the CDR3: TGTGCCAGCAGGGAGACAGGGACCTCTGGAAACACCATATATTTT.

The chain links TRBV3-1 (or the pseudogene TRBV3-2) to TRBJ2-2, with D unclear. The germline V and J ends were trimmed by 4 bases and 6 bases, with 9 bases remaining between them. The CDR3 has 13 amino acids. Germline lookup yields CDR1 LGHDT and CDR2 YNNKEL (reference sequence). DNA for the CDR3: TGTGCCAGCAGCCTTCAATGGGCCGGGGAGCTGTTTTTT. It specifies CASSLQWAGELFF.

The rearrangement joins TRBV9 to TRBJ2-5, with D hard to call. The germline V gene encodes CDR1 SGDLS and CDR2 YYNGEE. Trimming shortened V by 0 bases and J by 5 bases, and 17 bases separated the two germline ends. This CDR3 has 16 amino acids. This CDR3 reads CASSVGGSLNGETQYF. The DNA for the CDR3 is TGTGCCAGCAGCGTAGGGGGATCCCTCAACGGCGAGACCCAGTACTTC.

The rearrangement uses TRBV24-1 and TRBJ2-5; D unclear. The CDR3 covers 15 residues. Germline CDR1 is KGHDR and CDR2 is SFDVKD. V lost 4 bases, J lost 1 base, and 12 bases lay in between. The CDR3 reads CATSDPVGPQETQYF. The DNA for the CDR3 is TGTGCCACCAGTGACCCCGTCGGCCCCCAAGAGACCCAGTACTTC.

The gene calls are TRBV3-1 (or the pseudogene TRBV3-2) and TRBJ2-2; D is unclear. Trimming left V 1 base short and J 7 bases short, with 1 base between. This CDR3 comprises 11 residues. In germline, CDR1 is LGHDT, CDR2 YNNKEL (reference sequence). CDR3 nucleotides: TGTGCCAGCAGCCAAGGCGGGGAGCTGTTTTTT. It codes for CASSQGGELFF.

This clone appeared a single time. CDR3 amino acids: CAPYRVQETQYF. Here the CDR3 DNA reads TGTGCCCCCTACAGGGTCCAAGAGACCCAGTACTTC. This chain joins TRBV21-1 and TRBJ2-5; no check of the table's D call, TRBD1, against the DNA was made. TRBV21-1 is an annotated pseudogene. CDR3 length: 12 amino acids.

This chain joins TRBV18 and TRBJ1-2, with 7 bases lining up with TRBD1. The CDR3 has 15 amino acids. Trimming removed 2 bases from V and 5 bases from J; junction bases left unmatched: 8. From germline, CDR1 is KGHSH and CDR2 LQKENI. CDR3 sequence: CASSPVRGDGYGYTF. The CDR3 bases are TGTGCCAGCTCACCAGTCAGGGGGGATGGATATGGCTACACCTTC.

V is TRBV6-5 and J is TRBJ2-4; D is undetermined. The CDR3 totals 11 residues. The germline gives CDR1 MNHEY, CDR2 SVGAGI. Deletions cut 5 bases from V and 7 bases from J, with 6 bases between. CDR3 sequence: CASSMANIQYF. The CDR3 bases are TGTGCCAGCAGTATGGCGAACATTCAGTACTTC.

The chain uses TRBV30 and TRBJ2-2; no firm D call. V gave up 0 bases and J gave up 2 bases, with 1 base separating them. CDR1 and CDR2 from the germline V gene are GTSNPN and SVGIG (reference sequence). CDR3 size: 12 residues. The CDR3 loop is CAWSVNTGELFF. The CDR3 nucleotides are TGTGCCTGGAGTGTAAACACCGGGGAGCTGTTTTTT.